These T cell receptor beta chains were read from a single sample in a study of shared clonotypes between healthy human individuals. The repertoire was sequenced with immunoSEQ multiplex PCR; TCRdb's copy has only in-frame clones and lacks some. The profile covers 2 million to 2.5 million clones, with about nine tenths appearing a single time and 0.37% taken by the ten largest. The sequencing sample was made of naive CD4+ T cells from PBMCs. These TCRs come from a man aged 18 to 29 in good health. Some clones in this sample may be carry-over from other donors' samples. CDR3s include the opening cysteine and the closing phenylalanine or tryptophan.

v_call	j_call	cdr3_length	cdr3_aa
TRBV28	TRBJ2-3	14	CASSLSGGSDTQYF
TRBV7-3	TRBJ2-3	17	CASSPATVAISADTQYF
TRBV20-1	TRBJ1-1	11	CSVDMNTEAFF
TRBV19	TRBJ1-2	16	CASSTVTGTGRYGYTF
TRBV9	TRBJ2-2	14	CASSPKTNTGELFF
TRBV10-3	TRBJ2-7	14	CAISGLAGGYEQYF
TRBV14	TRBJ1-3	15	CASSRRGVGGNTIYF
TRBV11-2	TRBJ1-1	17	CASSLDRMRRLGTEAFF
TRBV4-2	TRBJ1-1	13	CASSQSDKTEAFF
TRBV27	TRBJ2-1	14	CASSRQGEHNEQFF
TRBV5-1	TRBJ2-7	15	CASSLGTSAAYEQYF
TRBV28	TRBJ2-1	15	CASNRQLPSYNEQFF
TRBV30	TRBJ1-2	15	CAWSPTGLGNYGYTF
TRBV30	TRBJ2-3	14	CAWSVPSGTDTQYF
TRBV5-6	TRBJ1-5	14	CASSLLGSNQPQHF
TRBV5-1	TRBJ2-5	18	CASSPHVQPGFKRETQYF
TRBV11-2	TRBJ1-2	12	CASSSNGYGYTF
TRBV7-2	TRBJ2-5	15	CASSWGEGVRETQYF
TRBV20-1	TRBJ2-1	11	CSARELHEQFF
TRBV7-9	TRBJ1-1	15	CASSLVGQANTEAFF
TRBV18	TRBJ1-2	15	CASSSGTGGVHGYTF
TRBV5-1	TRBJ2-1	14	CASSWGGRADEQFF
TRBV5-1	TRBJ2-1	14	CASNERSSYNEQFF
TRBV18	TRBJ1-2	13	CASSPQGPYGYTF
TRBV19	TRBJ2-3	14	CASRVTSGRGTQYF
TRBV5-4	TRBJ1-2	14	CASSPGQIDYGYTF
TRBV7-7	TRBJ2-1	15	CASSLMIGTYNEQFF
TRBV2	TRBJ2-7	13	CASSADRTYEQYF
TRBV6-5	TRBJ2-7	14	CASSYGTASGEQYF
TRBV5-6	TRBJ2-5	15	CASSLQGTGGETQYF
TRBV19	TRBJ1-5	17	CASSIDLWDRGNQPQHF
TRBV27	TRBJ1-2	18	CASSPLGAGARGDYGYTF
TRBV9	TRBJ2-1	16	CASSASGTTSYNEQFF
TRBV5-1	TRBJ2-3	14	CASGSYRPTDTQYF
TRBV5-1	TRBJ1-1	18	CASRFLVGQGEANTEAFF
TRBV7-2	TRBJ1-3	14	CASSLGQGRDTIYF
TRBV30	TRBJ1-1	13	CASSLSQGEIAFF
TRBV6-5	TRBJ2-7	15	CASSYYGTSGYEQYF
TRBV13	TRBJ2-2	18	CASSLGISGEYSTGELFF
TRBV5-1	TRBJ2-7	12	CASWDGLHEQYF
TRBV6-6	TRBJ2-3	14	CASSYRDLTDTQYF
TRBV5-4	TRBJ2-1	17	CASSLGSGSTSYNEQFF
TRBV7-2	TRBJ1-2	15	CASSNWQGSNYGYTF
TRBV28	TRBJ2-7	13	CASSAGQSYEQYF
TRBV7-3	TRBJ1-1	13	CASSGQSNTEAFF
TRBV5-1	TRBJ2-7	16	CASSLASGAGVNEQYF
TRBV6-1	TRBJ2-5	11	CASTAGGTQYF
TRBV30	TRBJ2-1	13	CAGVGLKYNEQFF
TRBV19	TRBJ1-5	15	CASSIEDRGAQPQHF
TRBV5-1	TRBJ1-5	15	CASTLSGSVNQPQHF
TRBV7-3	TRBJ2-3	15	CASSLVGSGSDTQYF
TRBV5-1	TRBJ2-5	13	CASSYKGGETQYF
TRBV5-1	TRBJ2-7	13	CASSLWGPNEQYF
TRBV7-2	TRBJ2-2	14	CASSLVEITGELFF
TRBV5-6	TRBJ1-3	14	CASSRGQQGNTIYF